This TCR beta chain stems from a study of blood T cell repertoires in COVID-19. The overall study: Acute and convalescent COVID-19 samples came from the United States, Italy and Spain. PBMCs, B-cell-depleted T cells, or T cells provided the cDNA or gDNA that made up the material.

In the authors' workflow: Amplification with reference gene primers provided the estimates of nucleated cell counts. Only in-frame clones appear in the TCRdb table, and some are missing; sequencing was by immunoSEQ multiplex PCR. The V and J calls and clone size were taken over from that table, and D and trimming were inferred from the DNA. Found here are some 180,000 clones, 89% of them singletons; the top ten hold roughly 6.7%. Deletions cut 4 bases from V and 7 bases from J, with 10 bases between. This CDR3 has 12 residues. The germline V gene has CDR1 MDHEN and CDR2 SYDVKM. The clonotype originates from a man aged 40-49 years with acute or convalescent COVID-19. The sample taken for sequencing was peripheral blood. The chain uses TRBV28 and TRBJ1-2, with a tentative D call TRBD1 (6 bases). CDR3 residues: CASSSGDVGYTF. In DNA form, the CDR3 reads TGTGCCAGCAGTTCAGGGGATGTTGGCTACACCTTC.